Sequencing of this T cell receptor (beta chain) was carried out in a study of cytotoxic CD8 clonotypes in ibrutinib-treated CLL. Study as a whole: After a median roughly 12 months on treatment (6 to 36), response samples were drawn.

Remarks on this clone: The antigen is unknown.

Assay: immunoSEQ multiplex PCR; the TCRdb copy retains only in-frame clones and omits some. The profile shows around 200,000 clones, approximately 75% of them singletons. Trimming pared 7 bases from V and 0 bases from J, leaving 10 bases between. CDR1 is MDHEN and CDR2 is SYDVKM in the germline V gene. The CDR3 spans 14 residues. Regarding the study as a whole: Baseline levels of clonality went above those of age-matched healthy donors and moved with circulating CD8+ T-cell counts. Clonality increased at ibrutinib response, then returned toward baseline at progression.

V usage is TRBV28 and J usage is TRBJ2-1; the D gene is possibly TRBD2 (5 bases). The specimen comprised PBMCs, sampled after 12 months of ibrutinib treatment. The clonotype comes from a human donor with chronic lymphocytic leukemia. The CDR3 coding sequence is TGTGCCAGCAAGGAGGCGAACTCCTACAATGAGCAGTTCTTC. It yields the protein CASKEANSYNEQFF.